This is a list of T cell receptor beta chains from one sample in a study of spatial heterogeneity in lung cancer. MiXCR, run by TCRdb on the 5' RACE reads, gives a single entry per CDR3 protein. Of 5,500 to 8,500 distinct CDR3 sequences listed, approximately 3.1% were seen once; the top ten hold 16%. The sample here was lung tumor tissue, taken at surgery. The receptors here all came from a male donor with early-stage non-small cell lung cancer. Both conserved end residues are part of each CDR3. Each record gives: clone size, V gene, J gene, D gene, CDR3 DNA, CDR3 protein. The D gene is left open where the match is weak. Some rows mark clone size as missing; the rest say once, few, many or name a class of expanded clone.

abundance: many; v_gene: TRBV7-7; j_gene: TRBJ2-3; d_gene: TRBD1; CDR3nt: TGTGCCAGCAGCTTAGGATCGCAGGGGGCAGATACGCAGTATTTT; CDR3aa: CASSLGSQGADTQYF
abundance: medium-sized; v_gene: TRBV14; j_gene: TRBJ1-1; d_gene: NA; CDR3nt: TGTGCCAGCAGCCAGTCTCGGGGCGGGGGTCTCAACACTGAAGCTTTCTTT; CDR3aa: CASSQSRGGGLNTEAFF
abundance: medium-sized; v_gene: TRBV5-1; j_gene: TRBJ2-7; d_gene: TRBD2; CDR3nt: TGCGCCAGCAGCTTAGCGGGGGGTTCCGAGCAGTACTTC; CDR3aa: CASSLAGGSEQYF
abundance: many; v_gene: TRBV6-2/TRBV6-3; j_gene: TRBJ1-5; d_gene: NA; CDR3nt: TGTGCCAGCATGATGACAGGCAGTCATCAGCCCCAGCATTTT; CDR3aa: CASMMTGSHQPQHF
abundance: many; v_gene: TRBV5-6; j_gene: TRBJ2-7; d_gene: NA; CDR3nt: TGTGCCAGCACCCTATGGGGGGCACCTACCTACGAGCAGTACTTC; CDR3aa: CASTLWGAPTYEQYF
abundance: many; v_gene: TRBV11-2; j_gene: TRBJ2-2; d_gene: NA; CDR3nt: TGTGCCAGCAGCTCTGTCCAAAGAAAAGGCACCGGGGAGCTGTTTTTT; CDR3aa: CASSSVQRKGTGELFF
abundance: many; v_gene: TRBV11-2; j_gene: TRBJ2-2; d_gene: TRBD1; CDR3nt: TGTGCCACCAGAGCCGGGACAGGGGCGTTCGCGAACACCGGGGAGCTGTTTTTT; CDR3aa: CATRAGTGAFANTGELFF
abundance: many; v_gene: TRBV30; j_gene: TRBJ1-2; d_gene: NA; CDR3nt: TGTGCCTGGAGTAAGGATTTTAACTATGGCTACACCTTC; CDR3aa: CAWSKDFNYGYTF
abundance: many; v_gene: TRBV5-4; j_gene: TRBJ1-2; d_gene: TRBD1; CDR3nt: TGTGCCAGCAGCCCCGGGGGGACAGGGGTTATCCCCTATGGCTACACCTTC; CDR3aa: CASSPGGTGVIPYGYTF
abundance: few; v_gene: TRBV9; j_gene: TRBJ1-2; d_gene: TRBD1; CDR3nt: TGTGCCAGCAGCGAGAACAGGGGGCCCAATGGCTACACCTTC; CDR3aa: CASSENRGPNGYTF
abundance: medium-sized; v_gene: TRBV29-1; j_gene: TRBJ2-5; d_gene: TRBD2; CDR3nt: TGCAGCGTTGATGCGGGGGGGGAGACCCAGTACTTC; CDR3aa: CSVDAGGETQYF
abundance: medium-sized; v_gene: TRBV2; j_gene: TRBJ1-5; d_gene: NA; CDR3nt: TGTGCCAGCAGTGAGGAGGTAGTTGGCAATCAGCCCCAGCATTTT; CDR3aa: CASSEEVVGNQPQHF
abundance: many; v_gene: TRBV3-1; j_gene: TRBJ1-1; d_gene: NA; CDR3nt: TGTGCCAGCAGCCAAAACACGAAGGGGATCGTGAACACTGAAGCTTTCTTT; CDR3aa: CASSQNTKGIVNTEAFF
abundance: many; v_gene: TRBV20-1; j_gene: TRBJ2-1; d_gene: NA; CDR3nt: TGCAGTGCCCTAGGCGGGGAGAAGGGGTTAAATGAGCAGTTCTTC; CDR3aa: CSALGGEKGLNEQFF
abundance: medium-sized; v_gene: TRBV2; j_gene: TRBJ1-5; d_gene: NA; CDR3nt: TGTGCCAGCAGTGAATCGGCAGGGGGCAATCAGCCCCAGCATTTT; CDR3aa: CASSESAGGNQPQHF
abundance: medium-sized; v_gene: TRBV29-1; j_gene: TRBJ2-7; d_gene: NA; CDR3nt: TGCAGCGTTGAGGATATCACCTACGAGCAGTACTTC; CDR3aa: CSVEDITYEQYF
abundance: medium-sized; v_gene: TRBV20-1; j_gene: TRBJ1-1; d_gene: TRBD1; CDR3nt: TGCAGTGCTAGGGCTACAGGGGGGAACACTGAAGCTTTCTTT; CDR3aa: CSARATGGNTEAFF
abundance: many; v_gene: TRBV7-3; j_gene: TRBJ2-4; d_gene: NA; CDR3nt: TGTGCCAGCAGCTTAGTTCCGGGACAGGGACTAGCCAAAAGCATTCAGTACTTC; CDR3aa: CASSLVPGQGLAKSIQYF
abundance: medium-sized; v_gene: TRBV3-1; j_gene: TRBJ1-1; d_gene: NA; CDR3nt: TGTGCCAGCAGCCCAAGCAAACCGAACACTGAAGCTTTCTTT; CDR3aa: CASSPSKPNTEAFF
abundance: many; v_gene: TRBV5-1; j_gene: TRBJ1-2; d_gene: TRBD1; CDR3nt: TGCGCCAGCAGCCCCGGACAGGTTAACTATGGCTACACCTTC; CDR3aa: CASSPGQVNYGYTF
abundance: few; v_gene: TRBV19; j_gene: TRBJ2-3; d_gene: TRBD1; CDR3nt: TGTGCCAGTAGTATAACCCACAGGGGAAGCACAGATACGCAGTATTTT; CDR3aa: CASSITHRGSTDTQYF
abundance: many; v_gene: TRBV11-2; j_gene: TRBJ2-7; d_gene: NA; CDR3nt: TGTGCCAGCAGCCCCTCGGGGGGCGGGGGATCCTACGAGCAGTACTTC; CDR3aa: CASSPSGGGGSYEQYF
abundance: many; v_gene: TRBV30; j_gene: TRBJ2-7; d_gene: NA; CDR3nt: TGTGCCTGGAGTCCGCCCTACGAGCAGTACTTC; CDR3aa: CAWSPPYEQYF
abundance: many; v_gene: TRBV7-9; j_gene: TRBJ2-3; d_gene: NA; CDR3nt: TGTGCCAGCAGCTCCACTATCCCCACAGATACGCAGTATTTT; CDR3aa: CASSSTIPTDTQYF
abundance: many; v_gene: TRBV5-4; j_gene: TRBJ2-3; d_gene: NA; CDR3nt: TGTGCCAGCAGCTTCCAGGACCCCGGTCAAAGAGCGCAGTATTTT; CDR3aa: CASSFQDPGQRAQYF
abundance: many; v_gene: TRBV5-5; j_gene: TRBJ2-2; d_gene: NA; CDR3nt: TGTGCCAGCAGCGTGGGACTGACGCGGGAGCTGTTTTTT; CDR3aa: CASSVGLTRELFF
abundance: medium-sized; v_gene: TRBV12-3/TRBV12-4; j_gene: TRBJ2-4; d_gene: NA; CDR3nt: TGTGCCAGCAGTTTAAGGACGCTAGCCAAAAACATTCAGTACTTC; CDR3aa: CASSLRTLAKNIQYF
abundance: many; v_gene: TRBV29-1; j_gene: TRBJ2-3; d_gene: NA; CDR3nt: TGCAGCGTTGAATCCAGAACAGATACGCAGTATTTT; CDR3aa: CSVESRTDTQYF
abundance: NA; v_gene: TRBV2; j_gene: TRBJ1-2; d_gene: TRBD1; CDR3nt: TGTGCCAGCAAGGGGGCCGGGAAAGACTATGGCTACACCTTC; CDR3aa: CASKGAGKDYGYTF
abundance: medium-sized; v_gene: TRBV18; j_gene: TRBJ1-5; d_gene: NA; CDR3nt: TGTGCCAGCTCACCAGGACTTAGCAATCAGCCCCAGCATTTT; CDR3aa: CASSPGLSNQPQHF
abundance: many; v_gene: TRBV27; j_gene: TRBJ2-7; d_gene: NA; CDR3nt: TGTGCCAGCAGTCCCTTGTGGGTTAGCGGTCTCTCCTACGAGCAGTACTTC; CDR3aa: CASSPLWVSGLSYEQYF
abundance: many; v_gene: TRBV6-1; j_gene: TRBJ1-2; d_gene: NA; CDR3nt: TGTGCCAGCAGTGAAGGTCCAGTTTCTTATGGCTACACCTTC; CDR3aa: CASSEGPVSYGYTF
abundance: medium-sized; v_gene: TRBV5-1; j_gene: TRBJ1-1; d_gene: NA; CDR3nt: TGCGCCAGCAGCTTGGTAGCGGGCACTGAAGCTTTCTTT; CDR3aa: CASSLVAGTEAFF
abundance: many; v_gene: TRBV19; j_gene: TRBJ1-1; d_gene: NA; CDR3nt: TGTGCCAGTATCCCCGTTGGGGTCGGGCATCAAGTGAACACTGAAGCTTTCTTT; CDR3aa: CASIPVGVGHQVNTEAFF
abundance: many; v_gene: TRBV14; j_gene: TRBJ2-4; d_gene: NA; CDR3nt: TGTGCCAGCAGCCAAGGAGGGCGGAGCGAAAACATTCAGTACTTC; CDR3aa: CASSQGGRSENIQYF
abundance: large; v_gene: TRBV19; j_gene: TRBJ1-5; d_gene: TRBD1; CDR3nt: TGTGCCAGTAGCGACAGGGGAAATCAGCCCCAGCATTTT; CDR3aa: CASSDRGNQPQHF
abundance: many; v_gene: TRBV19; j_gene: TRBJ1-4; d_gene: TRBD1; CDR3nt: TGTGCCAGTACCGCCAGGGGGCGGGGGAATGAAAAACTGTTTTTT; CDR3aa: CASTARGRGNEKLFF
abundance: medium-sized; v_gene: TRBV20-1; j_gene: TRBJ2-5; d_gene: TRBD1; CDR3nt: TGCAGTGCTCCCGGGACAGCGAAAGAGACCCAGTACTTC; CDR3aa: CSAPGTAKETQYF
abundance: many; v_gene: TRBV7-9; j_gene: TRBJ2-7; d_gene: TRBD2; CDR3nt: TGTGCCAGCAGCTTGTCAGCGGGAGGGCCTGGGGAGCAGTACTTC; CDR3aa: CASSLSAGGPGEQYF
abundance: many; v_gene: TRBV5-1; j_gene: TRBJ1-1; d_gene: NA; CDR3nt: TGCGCCAGCAGCTCCTTTGGGCCTTGGATGACTGAAGCTTTCTTT; CDR3aa: CASSSFGPWMTEAFF
abundance: few; v_gene: TRBV5-1; j_gene: TRBJ2-3; d_gene: TRBD1; CDR3nt: TGCGCCAGCAGCACCGGACAGGGGCCAGATACGCAGTATTTT; CDR3aa: CASSTGQGPDTQYF
abundance: many; v_gene: TRBV11-2; j_gene: TRBJ2-5; d_gene: NA; CDR3nt: TGTGCCAGCAGCAAGAGGGCCTGGGAGACCCAGTACTTC; CDR3aa: CASSKRAWETQYF
abundance: many; v_gene: TRBV2; j_gene: TRBJ2-5; d_gene: NA; CDR3nt: TGTGCCAGCAGTTTGGGGCGGATGGGAGAGACCCAGTACTTC; CDR3aa: CASSLGRMGETQYF
abundance: many; v_gene: TRBV27; j_gene: TRBJ2-5; d_gene: NA; CDR3nt: TGTGCCAGCAGTCCTCGGCGACGGGAGACCCAGTACTTC; CDR3aa: CASSPRRRETQYF
abundance: many; v_gene: TRBV20-1; j_gene: TRBJ2-3; d_gene: TRBD2; CDR3nt: TGCAGTGCTAGAGACAGAATGACTAGCGGGAGGGGCAGCACAGATACGCAGTATTTT; CDR3aa: CSARDRMTSGRGSTDTQYF
abundance: medium-sized; v_gene: TRBV5-6; j_gene: TRBJ1-1; d_gene: NA; CDR3nt: TGTGCCAGCAGCCGAGGCCCCTCCAACACTGAAGCTTTCTTT; CDR3aa: CASSRGPSNTEAFF
abundance: medium-sized; v_gene: TRBV30; j_gene: TRBJ1-1; d_gene: TRBD1; CDR3nt: TGTGCCTGGAGTGTACGAGGACAGGGGGCTGCGGCTTTCTTT; CDR3aa: CAWSVRGQGAAAFF
abundance: many; v_gene: TRBV7-9; j_gene: TRBJ1-6; d_gene: NA; CDR3nt: TGTGCCAGCAGCTTAGGTGGCAGTGAACCCCTCCACTTT; CDR3aa: CASSLGGSEPLHF
abundance: many; v_gene: TRBV20-1; j_gene: TRBJ2-3; d_gene: TRBD2; CDR3nt: TGCAGTGCTAGAGATCCTCTTAGCGGGGGGGCCTTCTTGGGCACAGATACGCAGTATTTT; CDR3aa: CSARDPLSGGAFLGTDTQYF
abundance: medium-sized; v_gene: TRBV6-2/TRBV6-3; j_gene: TRBJ1-5; d_gene: TRBD1; CDR3nt: TGTGCCAGCACCGACGACAGGGGAATCGGTCAGCCCCAGCATTTT; CDR3aa: CASTDDRGIGQPQHF
abundance: many; v_gene: TRBV20-1; j_gene: TRBJ1-5; d_gene: NA; CDR3nt: TGCAGTGCTACCTCGGGACCGAACAATCAGCCCCAGCATTTT; CDR3aa: CSATSGPNNQPQHF
abundance: medium-sized; v_gene: TRBV5-1; j_gene: TRBJ2-7; d_gene: TRBD2; CDR3nt: TGCGCCAGCAGCTTGTGGGCGGGAGGCCGCGGAGACGAGCAGTACTTC; CDR3aa: CASSLWAGGRGDEQYF
abundance: medium-sized; v_gene: TRBV4-1; j_gene: TRBJ2-1; d_gene: NA; CDR3nt: TGCGCCAGCAGCCAAGAAGGGTCCGACTACAATGAGCAGTTCTTC; CDR3aa: CASSQEGSDYNEQFF
abundance: medium-sized; v_gene: TRBV29-1; j_gene: TRBJ2-1; d_gene: NA; CDR3nt: TGCAGCGTTCGCATTACAGGGCTTTCAGAGCAGTTCTTC; CDR3aa: CSVRITGLSEQFF
abundance: many; v_gene: TRBV9; j_gene: TRBJ2-3; d_gene: TRBD1; CDR3nt: TGTGCCAGCAGCCCAGGACAGGGTGGGACAGATACGCAGTATTTT; CDR3aa: CASSPGQGGTDTQYF